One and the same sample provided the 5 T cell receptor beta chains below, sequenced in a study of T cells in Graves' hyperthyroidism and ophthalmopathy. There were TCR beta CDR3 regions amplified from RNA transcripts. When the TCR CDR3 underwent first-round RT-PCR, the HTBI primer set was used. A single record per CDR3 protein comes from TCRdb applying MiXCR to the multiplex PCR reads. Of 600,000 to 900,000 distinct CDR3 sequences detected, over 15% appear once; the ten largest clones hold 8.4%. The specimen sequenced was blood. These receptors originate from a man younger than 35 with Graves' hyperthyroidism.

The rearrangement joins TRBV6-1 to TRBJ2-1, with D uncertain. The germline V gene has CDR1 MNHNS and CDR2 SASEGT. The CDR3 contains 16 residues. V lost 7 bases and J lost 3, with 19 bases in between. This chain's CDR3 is CASIRRGSSLYNEQFF. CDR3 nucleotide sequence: TGTGCCAGCATCCGTAGAGGCTCAAGCCTCTACAATGAGCAGTTCTTC.

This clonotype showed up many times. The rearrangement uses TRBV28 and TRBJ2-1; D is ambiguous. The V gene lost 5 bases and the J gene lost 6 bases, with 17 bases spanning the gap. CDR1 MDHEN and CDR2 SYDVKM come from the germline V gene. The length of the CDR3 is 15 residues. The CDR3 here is CASSPTPGPGNEQFF. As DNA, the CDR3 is TGTGCCAGCAGTCCGACTCCCGGACCCGGCAATGAGCAGTTCTTC.

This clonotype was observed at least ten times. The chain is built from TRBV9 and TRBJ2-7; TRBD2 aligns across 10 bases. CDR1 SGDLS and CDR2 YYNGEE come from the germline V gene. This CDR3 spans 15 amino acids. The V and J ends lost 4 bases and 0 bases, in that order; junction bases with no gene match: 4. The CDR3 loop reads CASSLSSGGSYEQYF. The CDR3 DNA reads TGTGCCAGCAGCCTTTCTAGCGGGGGCTCCTACGAGCAGTACTTC.

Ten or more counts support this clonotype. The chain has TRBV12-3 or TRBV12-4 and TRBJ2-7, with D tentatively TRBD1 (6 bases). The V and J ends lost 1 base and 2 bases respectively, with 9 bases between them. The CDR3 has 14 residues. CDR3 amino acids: CASSLEYRAYEQYF. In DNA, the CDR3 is TGTGCCAGCAGTTTAGAGTACAGGGCCTACGAGCAGTACTTC.

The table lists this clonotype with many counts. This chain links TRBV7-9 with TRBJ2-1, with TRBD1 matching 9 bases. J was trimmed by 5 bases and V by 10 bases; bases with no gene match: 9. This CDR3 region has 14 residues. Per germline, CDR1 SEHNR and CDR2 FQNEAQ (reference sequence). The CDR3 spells CAILGTGNNNEQFF. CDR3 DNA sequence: TGTGCCATACTGGGGACAGGGAATAACAATGAGCAGTTCTTC.